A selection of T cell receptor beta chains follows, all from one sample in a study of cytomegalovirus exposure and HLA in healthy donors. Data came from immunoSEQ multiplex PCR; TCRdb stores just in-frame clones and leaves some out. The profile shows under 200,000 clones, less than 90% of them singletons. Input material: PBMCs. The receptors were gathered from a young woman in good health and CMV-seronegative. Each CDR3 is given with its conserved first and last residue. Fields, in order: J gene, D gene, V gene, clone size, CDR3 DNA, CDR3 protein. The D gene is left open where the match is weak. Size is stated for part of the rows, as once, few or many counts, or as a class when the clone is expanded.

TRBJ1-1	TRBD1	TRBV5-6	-	TGTGCCAGCAGCTTTCAACAGGGGTCAGGAGCTTTCTTT	CASSFQQGSGAFF
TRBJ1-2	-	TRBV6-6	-	TGTGCCAGCCACGGTCCAGGGGTGCAGCCGGGCTACACCTTC	CASHGPGVQPGYTF
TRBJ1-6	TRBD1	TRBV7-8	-	TGTGCCAGCAGCTTAGTTGGGCCGTGGATGGGACAGATTAATTCACCCCTCCACTTT	CASSLVGPWMGQINSPLHF
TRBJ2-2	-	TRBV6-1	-	TGTGCCAGCTCCCTAGAACCGAACACCGGGGAGCTGTTTTTT	CASSLEPNTGELFF
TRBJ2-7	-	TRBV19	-	TGTGCCAGTAGCATAGCGCTGGGCCCTTACGAGCAGTACTTC	CASSIALGPYEQYF
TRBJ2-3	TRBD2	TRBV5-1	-	TGCGCCAGCAGCGGTAGCGGGGTTCCGGGCACAGATACGCAGTATTTT	CASSGSGVPGTDTQYF
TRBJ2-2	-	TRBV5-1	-	TGCGCCAGCAGCCCCCCCGCGTCGACTTTTTCTGTCGGGGAGCTGTTTTTT	CASSPPASTFSVGELFF
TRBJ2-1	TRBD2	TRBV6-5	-	TGTGCCAGCAGAGTCCTTGCTAGCGGGGGTGGTGAGCAGTTCTTC	CASRVLASGGGEQFF
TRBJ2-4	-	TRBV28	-	TGTGCCAGCAGTTTATATGGGAGGGGGGGGACCAAAAACATTCAGTACTTC	CASSLYGRGGTKNIQYF
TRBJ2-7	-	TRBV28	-	TGTGCCAGCAGTTCTAGCCCGCTCTCGCAGTACTTC	CASSSSPLSQYF
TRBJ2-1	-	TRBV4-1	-	TGCGCCAGCAGCCAACAGGGGAATTCCTACAATGAGCAGTTCTTC	CASSQQGNSYNEQFF
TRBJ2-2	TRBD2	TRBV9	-	TGTGCCAGCAGCAAGCGGGAGGGGGGACTAGGGGACACCGGGGAGCTGTTTTTT	CASSKREGGLGDTGELFF
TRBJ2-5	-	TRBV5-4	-	TGTGCCACCCAGGGGGGACCTCAAGAGACCCAGTACTTC	CATQGGPQETQYF
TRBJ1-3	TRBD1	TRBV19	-	TGTGCCAGTAGCGAACAGGGGGAGAGAAACACCATATATTTT	CASSEQGERNTIYF
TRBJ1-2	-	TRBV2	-	TGTGCCAGCAGTGAAGCCGGAGGGATCTATGGCTACACCTTC	CASSEAGGIYGYTF
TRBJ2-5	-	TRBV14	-	TGTGCCAGCAGCCAAGTGGGAGCCCAAGAGACCCAGTACTTC	CASSQVGAQETQYF
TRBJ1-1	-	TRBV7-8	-	TGTGCCAGCAGCTTCAGCGTCGGGTGGGCTTTCTTT	CASSFSVGWAFF
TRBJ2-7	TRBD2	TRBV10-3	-	TGTGCCATCAGGGGATCCGGGACTAGGAGCTACGAGCAGTACTTC	CAIRGSGTRSYEQYF
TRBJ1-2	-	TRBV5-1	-	TGCGCCAGCAGCTTGGGACAGAACTATGGCTACACCTTC	CASSLGQNYGYTF
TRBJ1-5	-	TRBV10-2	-	TGCGCCAGCAGCACAGGGAATCAGCCCCAGCATTTT	CASSTGNQPQHF
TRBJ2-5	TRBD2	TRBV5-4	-	TGTGCCAGCAGCGGAGGTTTCGCGGGGGGGCGGGAGACCCAGTACTTC	CASSGGFAGGRETQYF
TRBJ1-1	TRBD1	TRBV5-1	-	TGCGCCAGCAGCCCTGGAGGGGGCAGGGCGAACACTGAAGCTTTCTTT	CASSPGGGRANTEAFF
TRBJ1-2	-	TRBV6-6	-	TGTGCCAGCGGCACAGGGCTTGGCTACACCTTC	CASGTGLGYTF
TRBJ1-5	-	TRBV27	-	TGTGCCAGCAGTTTAGTAATCAATCAGCCCCAGCATTTT	CASSLVINQPQHF
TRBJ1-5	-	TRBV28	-	TGTGCCAGCAGTTTACGGGCAGGGAATGTGCCCCAGCATTTT	CASSLRAGNVPQHF
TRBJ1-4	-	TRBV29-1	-	TGCAGCGTTGGGAGGGCGGCTAATGAAAAACTGTTTTTT	CSVGRAANEKLFF
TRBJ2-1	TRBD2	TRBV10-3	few	TGTGCCGCGTCGGGACTAGCGGGCCCGGAGGATGAGCAGTTCTTC	CAASGLAGPEDEQFF
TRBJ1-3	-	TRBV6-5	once	TGTGCCAGCGGGGGAGGGGAGGCTGGAAACACCATATATTTT	CASGGGEAGNTIYF
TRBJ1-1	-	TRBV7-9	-	TGTGCCAGCAGCTTAAGAGGGGGTTCGAACACTGAAGCTTTCTTT	CASSLRGGSNTEAFF
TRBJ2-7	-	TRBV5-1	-	TGCGCCAGCAGCTTGGTGGCAGGTTCCTCCTACGAGCAGTACTTC	CASSLVAGSSYEQYF
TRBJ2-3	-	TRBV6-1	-	TGTGCCAGCAGTGGACACAGGACCCCTGGCACAGATACGCAGTATTTT	CASSGHRTPGTDTQYF
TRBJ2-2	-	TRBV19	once	TGTGCCAGTAGTGCGGGTCTCCCCGGGGAGCTGTTTTTT	CASSAGLPGELFF
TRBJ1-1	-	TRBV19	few	TGTGCCAGTAGTATAGCTTCCCCAGAGGGAGCTTTCTTT	CASSIASPEGAFF
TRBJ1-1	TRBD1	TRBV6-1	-	TGTGCCAGCAGTGAGACAGGGATGAACACTGAAGCTTTCTTT	CASSETGMNTEAFF
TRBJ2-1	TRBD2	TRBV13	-	TGTGCCAGCAGCTTTGGACTAGCGGGAATCCATGAGCAGTTCTTC	CASSFGLAGIHEQFF
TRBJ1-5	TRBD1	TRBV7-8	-	TGTGCCAGCAGCTTATTGCGGACAGGACGACAGCCCCAGCATTTT	CASSLLRTGRQPQHF
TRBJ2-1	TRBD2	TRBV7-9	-	TGTTCCAGCAGTTTTAGCGGGGCCTCCTACAATGAGCAGTTCTTC	CSSSFSGASYNEQFF
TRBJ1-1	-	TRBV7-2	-	TGTGCCAGCAGCTTTACAGGGAACACTGAAGCTTTCTTT	CASSFTGNTEAFF
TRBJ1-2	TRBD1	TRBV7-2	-	TGTGCCAGCGAAGGCGGACAGGGCGCGCTAGATGGCTACACCTTC	CASEGGQGALDGYTF
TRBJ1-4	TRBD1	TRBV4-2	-	TGTGCCAGCAGCCAAGATGGTCCCCCACAGGGGGGTGAAAAACTGTTTTTT	CASSQDGPPQGGEKLFF
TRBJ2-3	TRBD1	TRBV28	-	TGTGCCAGCAGTCCCTCGACAGGGTACACAGATACGCAGTATTTT	CASSPSTGYTDTQYF
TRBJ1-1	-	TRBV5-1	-	TGCGCCAGCAGCTGGGACTCGGGGAACACTGAAGCTTTCTTT	CASSWDSGNTEAFF
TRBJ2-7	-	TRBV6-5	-	TGTGCCAGCAGTTACTCACCAGGGGAGGGCGAGCAGTACTTC	CASSYSPGEGEQYF
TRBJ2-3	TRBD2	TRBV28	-	TGTGCCAGCCTGACCCAAACTAGCGGGGGGGCAGATACGCAGTATTTT	CASLTQTSGGADTQYF
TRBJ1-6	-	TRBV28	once	TGTGCCACCCTAACAGGGCCCTCCAGCATCTCCTATAATTCACCCCTCCACTTT	CATLTGPSSISYNSPLHF
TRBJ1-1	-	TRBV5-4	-	TGTGCCAGCAGATCTACAGAGACTGAAGCTTTCTTT	CASRSTETEAFF
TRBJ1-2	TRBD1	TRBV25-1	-	TGTGCCAGCAGTGAATACAGGGGGCAGCCATATGGCTACACCTTC	CASSEYRGQPYGYTF
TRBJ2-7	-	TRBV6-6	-	TGTGCCAGCAGTTACGTAGGCAGGACCTACGAGCAGTACTTC	CASSYVGRTYEQYF
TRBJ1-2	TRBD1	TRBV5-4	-	TGTGCCAGCAGCCCCGGACAGGGCTGGGGCTACACCTTC	CASSPGQGWGYTF
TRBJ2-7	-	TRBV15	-	TGTGCCACCAGCATGGACCGGCGGGGTTCTTACGAGCAGTACTTC	CATSMDRRGSYEQYF
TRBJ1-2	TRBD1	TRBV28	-	TGTGCCAGCAGTGAGGGACAGCCGGAGTTTCGGTTAAACACCTTC	CASSEGQPEFRLNTF
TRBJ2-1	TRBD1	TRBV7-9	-	TGTGCCAGCAGCGGCATGACAGGGGGGACCTACAATGAGCAGTTCTTC	CASSGMTGGTYNEQFF
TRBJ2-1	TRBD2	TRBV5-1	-	TGCGCCAGCCAGACTAGCGGGAGCAATGAGCAGTTCTTC	CASQTSGSNEQFF
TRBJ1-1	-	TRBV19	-	TGTGCCAGTAGTACGCAGGGTGGAAGAAACGCTGAAGCTTTCTTT	CASSTQGGRNAEAFF
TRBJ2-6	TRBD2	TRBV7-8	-	TGTGCCAGCAGCCTACGGACGCGGGGAGGGAGCTCTGGGGCCAACGTCCTGACTTTC	CASSLRTRGGSSGANVLTF